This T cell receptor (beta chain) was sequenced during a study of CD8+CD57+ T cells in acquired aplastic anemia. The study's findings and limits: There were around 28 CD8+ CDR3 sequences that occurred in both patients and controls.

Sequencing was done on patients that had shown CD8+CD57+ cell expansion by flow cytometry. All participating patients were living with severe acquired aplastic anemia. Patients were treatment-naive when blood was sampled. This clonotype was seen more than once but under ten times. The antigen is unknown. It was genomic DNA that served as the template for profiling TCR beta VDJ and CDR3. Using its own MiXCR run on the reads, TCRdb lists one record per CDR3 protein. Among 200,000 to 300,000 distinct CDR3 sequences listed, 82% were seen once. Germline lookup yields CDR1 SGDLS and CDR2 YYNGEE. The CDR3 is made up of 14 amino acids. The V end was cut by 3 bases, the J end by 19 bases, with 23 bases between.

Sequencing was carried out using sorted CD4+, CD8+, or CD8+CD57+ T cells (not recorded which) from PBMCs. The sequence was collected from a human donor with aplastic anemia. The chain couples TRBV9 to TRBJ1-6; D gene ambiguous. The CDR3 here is CASSAGSDTQYFHF. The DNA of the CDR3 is TGTGCCAGCAGCGCGGGCTCAGATACGCAGTATTTTCACTTT.